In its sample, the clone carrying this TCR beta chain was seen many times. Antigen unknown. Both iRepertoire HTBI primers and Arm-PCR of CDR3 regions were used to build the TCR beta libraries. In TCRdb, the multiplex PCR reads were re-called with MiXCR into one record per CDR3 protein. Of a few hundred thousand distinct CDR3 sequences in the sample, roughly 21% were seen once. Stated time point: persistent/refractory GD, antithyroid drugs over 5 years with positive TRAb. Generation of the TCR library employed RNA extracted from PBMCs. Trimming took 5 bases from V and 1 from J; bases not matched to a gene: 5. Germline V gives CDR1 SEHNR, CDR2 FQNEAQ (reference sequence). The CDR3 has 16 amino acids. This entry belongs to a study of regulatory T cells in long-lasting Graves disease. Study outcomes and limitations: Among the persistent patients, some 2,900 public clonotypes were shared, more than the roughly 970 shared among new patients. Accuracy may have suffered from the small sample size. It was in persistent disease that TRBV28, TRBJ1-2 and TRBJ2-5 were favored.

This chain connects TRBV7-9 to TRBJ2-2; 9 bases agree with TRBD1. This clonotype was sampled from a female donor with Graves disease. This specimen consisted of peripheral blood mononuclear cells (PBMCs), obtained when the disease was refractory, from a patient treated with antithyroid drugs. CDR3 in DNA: TGTGCCAGCAGCCTCCCGGGACAGGGGAACACCGGGGAGCTGTTTTTT. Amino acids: CASSLPGQGNTGELFF.